Each of the 25 T cell receptor beta chains below was sequenced from the same sample in a study of Tregs in tolerant kidney transplant recipients. Here immunoSEQ multiplex PCR was the method, and the copy in TCRdb shows in-frame clones only, minus some. Altogether 85,000 to 90,000 clones are present, around nine tenths being singletons, with the ten largest covering 4.7%. The specimen sequenced was CD8+ T cells from blood. These TCRs come from a human donor in good health.

The rearrangement uses TRBV11-2 and TRBJ2-7; D is perhaps TRBD1 or TRBD2 (5 bases each). This CDR3 has 15 residues. V lost 0 bases and J 3 bases, leaving 12 bases between the germline ends. Germline values: CDR1 SGHAT, CDR2 FQNNGV. The CDR3 region has the DNA TGTGCCAGCAGCTTAGATTTGGGGGAAAGCTACGAGCAGTACTTC. Its protein is CASSLDLGESYEQYF.

This clone was observed a few times. V is TRBV6-1 and J is TRBJ2-3; 10 positions match TRBD2. The V segment lost 6 bases and the J segment 2 bases; nucleotides outside the gene matches: 5. The CDR3 sequence is 15 residues long. Germline CDR1 is MNHNS and CDR2 is SASEGT. CDR3 coding DNA: TGTGCCAGCAGACCCGGGACTAGCGACACAGATACGCAGTATTTT. Protein: CASRPGTSDTDTQYF.

This clone has just one count. This chain links TRBV6-5 with TRBJ2-5; a possible D gene is TRBD1 (6 bases). CDR3 length: 15 amino acids. Germline V gives CDR1 MNHEY, CDR2 SVGAGI. The germline V and J ends were trimmed by 5 bases and 2 bases, with 15 bases remaining between them. CDR3 nucleotides: TGTGCCAGCAGTCTCCGGACAGCAAGACAAGAGACCCAGTACTTC. Translation gives CASSLRTARQETQYF.

This chain uses TRBV4-1 with TRBJ1-3; D call uncertain. The germline gives CDR1 MGHRA, CDR2 YSYEKL. CDR3 size: 15 residues. V lost 0 bases and J 4 bases, leaving 10 bases between the germline ends. DNA for the CDR3: TGCGCCAGCAGCCAAGAGGGAGGACTCGGAAACACCATATATTTT. It specifies CASSQEGGLGNTIYF.

This clone was recorded only once. Here the CDR3 DNA reads TGCGCCAGCAGCCCGGGTTTTGACTACGAGCAGTACTTC. Translated: CASSPGFDYEQYF. This rearrangement joins TRBV4-1 to TRBJ2-7; D gene ambiguous. Germline lookup yields CDR1 MGHRA and CDR2 YSYEKL. This CDR3 is 13 amino acids long. V was pared by 4 bases and J by 3 bases, with 10 bases between.

The genes are TRBV11-1 and TRBJ1-2, with D perhaps TRBD1 (5 bases). V dropped 5 bases and J dropped 2 bases, with 9 bases sitting between them. The CDR3 sequence is 13 residues long. The V gene's germline CDR1 is SGHAT and CDR2 FQDESV (reference sequence). Written as DNA, the CDR3 is TGTGCCAGCAGCCCGGGACGGAACTATGGCTACACCTTC. Residues: CASSPGRNYGYTF.

The chain couples TRBV29-1 to TRBJ2-6; 11 bases map to TRBD1. The length of the CDR3 is 16 residues. V was clipped by 6 bases and J by 0 bases; unmatched bases: 4. Germline CDR1 and CDR2: SQVTM and ANQGSEA. The CDR3: CSVGDRGSSGANVLTF. The CDR3 DNA reads TGCAGCGTGGGGGACAGGGGGTCCTCTGGGGCCAACGTCCTGACTTTC.

This clone ranks as medium-sized. CDR3 DNA sequence: TGTGCCAGCAGTGACTCTCCCCAGAACACCGGGGAGCTGTTTTTT. This translates into CASSDSPQNTGELFF. The chain carries TRBV6-4 and TRBJ2-2; D call uncertain. Germline CDR1 MRHNA, CDR2 SNTAGT. Trimming took off 0 bases at V and 1 base at J, with 6 bases between the two ends. The CDR3 length is 15 residues.

This sequence joins TRBV9 and TRBJ2-3, with a possible D match to TRBD1 (5 bases). The V end was cut by 0 bases, the J end by 8 bases, with 25 bases between. The length of the CDR3 is 18 residues. The germline gives CDR1 SGDLS, CDR2 YYNGEE. CDR3 loop: CASSVVSRAPKQLGTQYF. The CDR3 region has the DNA TGTGCCAGCAGCGTAGTTTCCAGGGCGCCAAAGCAGCTAGGTACGCAGTATTTT.

The CDR3 is CATGSGTDEKLFF. The CDR3, as DNA: TGTGCCACTGGTAGCGGGACAGACGAAAAACTGTTTTTT. The chain employs TRBV15 and TRBJ1-4; 7 nucleotides align to TRBD1. V was clipped by 9 bases and J by 8 bases; unmatched bases: 9. CDR3 length: 13 residues. Looked up from germline, CDR1 is LNHNV and CDR2 is YYDKDF (reference sequence).

This chain links TRBV14 with TRBJ2-7; no reliable D call. Germline CDR1 and CDR2: SGHDN and FVKESK. Trimming pared 0 bases from V and 0 bases from J, leaving 6 bases between. The CDR3 spans 14 residues. The CDR3 DNA reads TGTGCCAGCAGCCAAGACACTAACTCCTACGAGCAGTACTTC. Protein product: CASSQDTNSYEQYF.

This chain joins TRBV19 and TRBJ1-2; perhaps TRBD1 as D (5 bases). Germline-derived CDR1 and CDR2 are LNHDA and SQIVND (reference sequence). Trimming left V 5 bases short and J 5 bases short, with 15 bases between. The CDR3 runs 14 residues. Here the CDR3 DNA reads TGTGCCAGTAGTTATGGGGCAGCTCGTTATGGCTACACCTTC. Protein product: CASSYGAARYGYTF.

The genes are TRBV9 and TRBJ2-7, with TRBD2 identical over 13 bases. The CDR3 has 14 residues. Germline V gives CDR1 SGDLS, CDR2 YYNGEE. J was trimmed by 6 bases and V by 4 bases; bases with no gene match: 4. In DNA, the CDR3 is TGTGCCAGCAGCTTGGGGACTAGCGGGACCGAGCAGTACTTC. Encoded protein: CASSLGTSGTEQYF.

This chain joins TRBV7-7 and TRBJ2-5, with 10 bases fitting TRBD1. Germline-derived CDR1 and CDR2 are SSHAT and FNYEAQ (reference sequence). This CDR3 contains 15 residues. The V gene end was trimmed by 4 bases and the J gene end by 5 bases; junction bases not matched to a gene: 7. CDR3 in DNA: TGTGCCAGCAGCTCCCCGACAGGGGGCCATGAGACCCAGTACTTC. It translates to CASSSPTGGHETQYF. The whole variable domain, remainder taken from reference TRBV7-7 and TRBJ2-5, is GAGVSQSPRYKVTKRGQDVTLRCDPISSHATLYWYQQALGQGPEFLTYFNYEAQPDKSGLPSDRFSAERPEGSISTLTIQRTEQRDSAMYRCASSSPTGGHETQYFGPGTRLLVL.

The chain couples TRBV2 to TRBJ2-3; D is unclear. The germline V gene has CDR1 SNHLY and CDR2 FYNNEI. The V gene lost 11 bases and the J gene lost 2 bases, with 17 bases spanning the gap. This CDR3 contains 14 residues. In DNA, the CDR3 is TGTGCCGGCTCCGGACCCTCCCTCACAGATACGCAGTATTTT. Its protein product is CAGSGPSLTDTQYF.

This rearrangement joins TRBV4-1 to TRBJ1-1; D is ambiguous. This CDR3 is built from 12 residues. Trimming cost V 1 base and J 4 bases, with 4 bases left between them. The germline V gene has CDR1 MGHRA and CDR2 YSYEKL. CDR3 nucleotide sequence: TGCGCCAGCAGCCAAGGGGCCACTGAAGCTTTCTTT. Its translation is CASSQGATEAFF.

This rearrangement joins TRBV19 to TRBJ2-3, with 8 bases fitting TRBD2. Looked up from germline, CDR1 is LNHDA and CDR2 is SQIVND (reference sequence). The V segment lost 4 bases and the J segment 4 bases; nucleotides outside the gene matches: 10. The CDR3 contains 16 residues. CDR3 DNA sequence: TGTGCCAGTAGTACCCCGGGACTAGAACCAGCAGATACGCAGTATTTT. Its translation: CASSTPGLEPADTQYF.

The chain joins TRBV5-6 to TRBJ1-1; 7 bases map to TRBD1. Germline CDR1 SGHDT, CDR2 YYEEEE. This CDR3 is 13 amino acids long. Trimming took 3 bases from V and 1 from J; bases not matched to a gene: 0. The CDR3 nucleotides read TGTGCCAGCAGCTGGGACAGGAACACTGAAGCTTTCTTT. Encoded protein: CASSWDRNTEAFF.

The chain is built from TRBV6-5 and TRBJ2-2, with 7 bases identical to TRBD1. Germline CDR1 is MNHEY and CDR2 is SVGAGI. J lost 6 bases, V lost 3 bases, and 4 bases had no gene match. The CDR3 spans 14 residues. The CDR3 reads CASSYYQGAGELFF. In nucleotides, the CDR3 is TGTGCCAGCAGTTATTATCAGGGGGCCGGGGAGCTGTTTTTT.

The genes are TRBV10-1 and TRBJ2-1, with 7 bases identical to TRBD1. Germline V lookup: CDR1 WNHNN, CDR2 SYGVQD (reference sequence). The V gene end was trimmed by 4 bases and the J gene end by 0 bases; junction bases not matched to a gene: 15. The CDR3 is made up of 19 amino acids. The CDR3 here is CASSAGPQGTPSSYNEQFF. The CDR3 nucleotides read TGCGCCAGCAGTGCGGGTCCACAGGGGACGCCGAGCTCCTACAATGAGCAGTTCTTC.

This chain joins TRBV7-8 and TRBJ2-5; perhaps D is TRBD1 or TRBD2 (5 bases each). This CDR3 has 15 amino acids. V was clipped by 5 bases and J by 2 bases, with 15 bases between them. Germline CDR1 reads SGHVS; CDR2 reads FQNEAQ. The CDR3 DNA follows: TGTGCCAGCAGCCGCTCCCCCGGGGCTCAAGAGACCCAGTACTTC. Its translation is CASSRSPGAQETQYF.

In this sample, this clone turned up a few times. The V and J genes are TRBV19 and TRBJ1-1; D uncertain. The CDR3 runs 15 residues. The V gene lost 5 bases and the J gene lost 4 bases, with 17 bases spanning the gap. Germline CDR1 is LNHDA and CDR2 is SQIVND (reference sequence). The CDR3 coding sequence is TGTGCCAGTAGTCCCCTCCCCGATCAGCCCACTGAAGCTTTCTTT. Protein sequence: CASSPLPDQPTEAFF.

J is TRBJ2-2 and V is TRBV29-1; tentative D call: TRBD2 (6 bases). Trimming removed 4 bases at V and 6 bases at J, with 9 bases between. This CDR3 is 12 amino acids long. Germline V CDR1 and CDR2: SQVTM, ANQGSEA. CDR3: CSVVAEAGELFF. DNA of the CDR3: TGCAGCGTTGTAGCGGAGGCCGGGGAGCTGTTTTTT.

CDR3 region: CASSWGVHQPQHF. DNA of the CDR3: TGTGCCAGCAGCTGGGGGGTTCATCAGCCCCAGCATTTT. The chain links TRBV5-6 to TRBJ1-5; the D gene is possibly TRBD1 (5 bases). This CDR3 region has 13 residues. Deletions cut 3 bases from V and 5 bases from J, with 9 bases between. Looked up from germline, CDR1 is SGHDT and CDR2 is YYEEEE.

The chain joins TRBV5-8 to TRBJ2-1; TRBD2 agrees at 7 bases. Germline CDR1 SGHTS, CDR2 YDEGEE. V trimming: 7 bases; J trimming: 3 bases; junction bases outside the gene matches: 7. The CDR3 is 14 residues long. The chain's CDR3 is CASLLANYYNEQFF. Written as DNA, the CDR3 is TGTGCCAGCCTACTAGCGAACTACTACAATGAGCAGTTCTTC.